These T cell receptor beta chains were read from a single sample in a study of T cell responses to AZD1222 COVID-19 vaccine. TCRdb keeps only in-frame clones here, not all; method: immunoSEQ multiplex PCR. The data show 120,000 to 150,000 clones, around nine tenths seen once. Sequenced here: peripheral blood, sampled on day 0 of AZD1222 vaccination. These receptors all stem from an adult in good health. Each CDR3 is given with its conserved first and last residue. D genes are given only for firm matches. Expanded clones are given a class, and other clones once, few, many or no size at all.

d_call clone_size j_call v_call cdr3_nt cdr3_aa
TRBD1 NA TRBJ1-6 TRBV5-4 TGTGCCAGCAGCTCACAGGGGGCCACAACCCCCTATAATTCACCCCTCCACTTT CASSSQGATTPYNSPLHF
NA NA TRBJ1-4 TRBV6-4 TGTGCCAGCACTTGGAGTCGGGACGGATATGAAAAACTGTTTTTT CASTWSRDGYEKLFF
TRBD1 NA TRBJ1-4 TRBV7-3 TGTGCCAGCAGCCGAAGGACAGGAAAGATTGCTAATGAAAAACTGTTTTTT CASSRRTGKIANEKLFF
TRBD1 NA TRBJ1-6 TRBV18 TGTGCCAGCTCAGCCAACCTACCTACAGGGGGCCTGTGGCCCCTCCACTTT CASSANLPTGGLWPLHF
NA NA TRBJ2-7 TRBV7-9 TGTGCCAGCAGCGCATCGGGACTGATAAACGAGCAGTACTTC CASSASGLINEQYF
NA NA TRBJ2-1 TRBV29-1 TGCAGCGGGGATCCAAAGGGGGGTGAGCAGTTCTTC CSGDPKGGEQFF
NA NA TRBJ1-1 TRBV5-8 TGTGCCAGCAGCTTTCGGGGGGGGACTGAAGCTTTCTTT CASSFRGGTEAFF
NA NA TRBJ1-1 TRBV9 TGTGCCAGCAGCGTAGCCGTGAACACTGAAGCTTTCTTT CASSVAVNTEAFF
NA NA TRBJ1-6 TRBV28 TGTGCCAGCAGTTTCCCGGATTCACCCCTCCACTTT CASSFPDSPLHF
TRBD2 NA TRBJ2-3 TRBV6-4 TGTGCCAGCAGTGACGAACCCGGGACTAGCGGGAAGGATACGCAGTATTTT CASSDEPGTSGKDTQYF
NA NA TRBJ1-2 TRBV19 TGTGCCAGTAGCGCCGCCTCCGCAGGGTCACAGGATGGCTACACCTTC CASSAASAGSQDGYTF
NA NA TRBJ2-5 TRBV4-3 TGCGCCAGCAGCCAGACGGAGGGGACTGGGCCAGAGACCCAGTACTTC CASSQTEGTGPETQYF
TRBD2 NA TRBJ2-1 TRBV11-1 TGTGCCAGCAGCTTACTAGCGGGGGGAAACAATGAGCAGTTCTTC CASSLLAGGNNEQFF
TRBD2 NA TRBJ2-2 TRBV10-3 TGTGCCATCAGAGAAGCGGGGGTAGGCACCGGGGAGCTGTTTTTT CAIREAGVGTGELFF
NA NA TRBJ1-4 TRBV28 TGTGCCAGCAGCTTAGGGCGGGTACTGTTTTTT CASSLGRVLFF
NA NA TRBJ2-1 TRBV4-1 TGCGCCAGCAGCCAAAAAACAGGCCTAGGAGTCAATGAGCAGTTCTTC CASSQKTGLGVNEQFF
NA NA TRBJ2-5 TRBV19 TGTGCCAGTAGTGCCCCCAGGGCCGCGGACTTC CASSAPRAADF
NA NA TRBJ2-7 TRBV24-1 TGTGCCACCAGTGATTTGCTGACAACCTACGGGCAGTACTTC CATSDLLTTYGQYF
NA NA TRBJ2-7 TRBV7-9 TGTGCCAGCAGTTCTAGACACTGGGAGCAGTACTTC CASSSRHWEQYF
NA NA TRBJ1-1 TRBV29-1 TGCAGCGCCGCTAGGTTACTTCAGAAAGCTTTCTTT CSAARLLQKAFF
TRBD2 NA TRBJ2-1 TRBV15 TGTGCCACCACCAGGACTAGCGTTGGTTTTGAGCAGTTCTTC CATTRTSVGFEQFF
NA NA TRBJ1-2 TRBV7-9 TGTGCCAGCAGCCCGCGACCGGGGACTAACTATGGCTACACCTTC CASSPRPGTNYGYTF
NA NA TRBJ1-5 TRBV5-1 TGCGCCAGCAGCCCGGGACAAGAAGATAATCAGCCCCAGCATTTT CASSPGQEDNQPQHF
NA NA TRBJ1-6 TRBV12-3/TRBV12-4 TGTGCCAGCAGTTTGATAGGGGAATCACCCCTCCACTTT CASSLIGESPLHF
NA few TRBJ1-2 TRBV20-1 TGCAGTGCCAGACAAGATGGCTACACCTTC CSARQDGYTF
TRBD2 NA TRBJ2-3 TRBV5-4 TGTGCCAGCAGCGAAGGACTAGCGGGGGGGCACGATACGCAGTATTTT CASSEGLAGGHDTQYF
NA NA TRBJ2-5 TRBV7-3 TGTGCCAGCAGCTTAAGGAGAGGGCACAACCAAGAGACCCAGTACTTC CASSLRRGHNQETQYF
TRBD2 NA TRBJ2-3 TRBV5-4 TGTGCCAGCAGCTCGCTAACTAGCGGTGGGACAGATACGCAGTATTTT CASSSLTSGGTDTQYF
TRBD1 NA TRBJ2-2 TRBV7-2 TGTGCCAGCAGCATGCCAACAGGGGGAGTCACCGGGGAGCTGTTTTTT CASSMPTGGVTGELFF
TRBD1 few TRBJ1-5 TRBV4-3 TGCGCCAGCAGCCAAGACACAGGGGAACATCAGCCCCAGCATTTT CASSQDTGEHQPQHF
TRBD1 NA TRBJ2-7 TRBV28 TGTGCCAGCAGTTCAGGACAGGGCAGCGAGCAGTACTTC CASSSGQGSEQYF